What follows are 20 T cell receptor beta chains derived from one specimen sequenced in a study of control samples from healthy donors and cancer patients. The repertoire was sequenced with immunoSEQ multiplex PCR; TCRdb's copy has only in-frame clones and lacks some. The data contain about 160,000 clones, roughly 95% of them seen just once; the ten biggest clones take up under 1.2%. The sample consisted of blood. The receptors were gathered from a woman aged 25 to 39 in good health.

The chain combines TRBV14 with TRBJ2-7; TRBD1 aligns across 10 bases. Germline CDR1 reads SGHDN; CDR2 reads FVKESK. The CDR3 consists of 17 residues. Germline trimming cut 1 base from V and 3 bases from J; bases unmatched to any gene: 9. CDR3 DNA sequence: TGTGCCAGCAGCCAAGGGCAAGGCCGGGACAGGGGCTACGAGCAGTACTTC. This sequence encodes CASSQGQGRDRGYEQYF.

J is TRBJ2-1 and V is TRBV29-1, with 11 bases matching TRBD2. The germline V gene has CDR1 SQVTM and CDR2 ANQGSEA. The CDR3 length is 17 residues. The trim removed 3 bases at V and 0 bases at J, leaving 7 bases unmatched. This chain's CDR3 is CSVDGLAGGSSYNEQFF. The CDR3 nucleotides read TGCAGCGTTGATGGTCTAGCGGGAGGTAGCTCCTACAATGAGCAGTTCTTC.

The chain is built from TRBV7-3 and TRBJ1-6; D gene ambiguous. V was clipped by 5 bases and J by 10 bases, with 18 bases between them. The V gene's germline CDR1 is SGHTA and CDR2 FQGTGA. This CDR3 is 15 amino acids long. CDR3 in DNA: TGTGCCAGCAGCCCTACGGGCGGCTGGCGCTCACCCCTCCACTTT. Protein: CASSPTGGWRSPLHF.

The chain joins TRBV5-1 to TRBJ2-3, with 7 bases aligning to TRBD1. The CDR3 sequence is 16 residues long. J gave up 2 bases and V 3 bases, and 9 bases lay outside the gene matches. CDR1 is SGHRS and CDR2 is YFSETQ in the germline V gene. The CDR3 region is CASSSPTGTLTDTQYF. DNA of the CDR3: TGCGCCAGCAGCTCCCCGACAGGGACCCTCACAGATACGCAGTATTTT.

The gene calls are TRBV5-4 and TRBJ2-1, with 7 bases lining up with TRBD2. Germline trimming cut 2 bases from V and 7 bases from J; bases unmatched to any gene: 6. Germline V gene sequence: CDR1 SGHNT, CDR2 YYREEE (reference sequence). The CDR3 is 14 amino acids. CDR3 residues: CASSFGLVSNEQFF. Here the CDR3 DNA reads TGTGCCAGCAGCTTTGGACTAGTTAGTAATGAGCAGTTCTTC.

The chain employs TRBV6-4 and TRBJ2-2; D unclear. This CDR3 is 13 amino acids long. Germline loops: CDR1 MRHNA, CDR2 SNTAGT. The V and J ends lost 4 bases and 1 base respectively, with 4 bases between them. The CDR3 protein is CASSVGNTGELFF. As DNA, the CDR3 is TGTGCCAGCAGTGTTGGGAACACCGGGGAGCTGTTTTTT.

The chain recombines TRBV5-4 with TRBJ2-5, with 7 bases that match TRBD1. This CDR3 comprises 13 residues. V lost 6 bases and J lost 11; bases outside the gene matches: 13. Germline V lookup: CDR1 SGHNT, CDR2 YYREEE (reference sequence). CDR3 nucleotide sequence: TGTGCCAGCACCCTTAACCCACAGGGGCCTCAGTACTTC. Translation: CASTLNPQGPQYF.

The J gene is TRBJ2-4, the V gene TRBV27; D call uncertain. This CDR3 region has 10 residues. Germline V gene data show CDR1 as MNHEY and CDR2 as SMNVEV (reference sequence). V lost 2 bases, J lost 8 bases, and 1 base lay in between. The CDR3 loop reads CASSLDIQYF. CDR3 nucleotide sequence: TGTGCCAGCAGTTTAGACATTCAGTACTTC.

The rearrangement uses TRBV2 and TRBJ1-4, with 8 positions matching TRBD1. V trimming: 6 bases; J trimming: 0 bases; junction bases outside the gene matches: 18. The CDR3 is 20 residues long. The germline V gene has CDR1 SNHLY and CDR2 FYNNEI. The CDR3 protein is CASRLSMKLGQVPTNEKLFF. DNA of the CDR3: TGTGCCAGCAGGCTATCAATGAAACTGGGACAGGTCCCAACTAATGAAAAACTGTTTTTT.

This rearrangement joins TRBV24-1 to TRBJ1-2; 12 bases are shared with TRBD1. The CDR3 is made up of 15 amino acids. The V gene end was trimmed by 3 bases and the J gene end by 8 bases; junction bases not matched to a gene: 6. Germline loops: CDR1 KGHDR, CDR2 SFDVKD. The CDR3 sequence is CATSDAGQGAIGYTF. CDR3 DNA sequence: TGTGCCACCAGTGATGCGGGACAGGGGGCTATAGGCTACACCTTC.

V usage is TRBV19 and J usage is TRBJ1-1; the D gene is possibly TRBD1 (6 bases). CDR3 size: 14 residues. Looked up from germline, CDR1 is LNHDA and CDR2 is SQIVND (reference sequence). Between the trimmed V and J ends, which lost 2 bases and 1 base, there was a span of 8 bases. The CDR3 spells CASSIIRGNTEAFF. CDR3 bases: TGTGCCAGTAGTATAATCAGGGGGAACACTGAAGCTTTCTTT.

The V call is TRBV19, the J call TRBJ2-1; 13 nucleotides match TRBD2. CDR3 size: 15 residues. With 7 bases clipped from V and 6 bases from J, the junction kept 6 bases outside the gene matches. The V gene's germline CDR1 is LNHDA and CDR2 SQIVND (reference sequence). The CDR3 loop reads CASTLGLAGVNEQFF. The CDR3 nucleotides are TGTGCCAGTACCCTAGGACTAGCGGGAGTCAATGAGCAGTTCTTC.

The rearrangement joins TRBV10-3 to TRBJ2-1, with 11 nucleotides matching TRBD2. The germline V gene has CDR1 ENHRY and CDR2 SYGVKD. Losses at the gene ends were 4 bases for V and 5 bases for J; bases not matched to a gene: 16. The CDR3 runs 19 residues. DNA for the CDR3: TGTGCCATCAGTGGGAACGGAGCGGGACTAGCGGAAGTGCACAATGAGCAGTTCTTC. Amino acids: CAISGNGAGLAEVHNEQFF.

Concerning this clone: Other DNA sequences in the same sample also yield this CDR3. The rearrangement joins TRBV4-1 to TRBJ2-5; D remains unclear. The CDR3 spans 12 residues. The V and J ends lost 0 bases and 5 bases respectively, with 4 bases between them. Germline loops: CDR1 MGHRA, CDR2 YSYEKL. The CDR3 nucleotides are TGCGCCAGCAGCCAAGATAGGGAGACCCAGTACTTC. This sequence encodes CASSQDRETQYF.

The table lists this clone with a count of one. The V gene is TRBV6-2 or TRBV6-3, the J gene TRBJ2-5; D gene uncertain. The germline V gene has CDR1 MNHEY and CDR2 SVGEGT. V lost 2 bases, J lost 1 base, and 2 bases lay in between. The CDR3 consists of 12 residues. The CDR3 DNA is TGTGCCAGCAGTTACCCCCAAGAGACCCAGTACTTC. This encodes CASSYPQETQYF.

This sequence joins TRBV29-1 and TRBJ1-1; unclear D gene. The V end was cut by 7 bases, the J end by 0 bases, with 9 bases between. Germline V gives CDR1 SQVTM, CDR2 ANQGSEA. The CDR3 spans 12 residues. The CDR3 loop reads CSAGNMNTEAFF. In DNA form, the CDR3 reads TGCAGCGCCGGTAACATGAACACTGAAGCTTTCTTT.

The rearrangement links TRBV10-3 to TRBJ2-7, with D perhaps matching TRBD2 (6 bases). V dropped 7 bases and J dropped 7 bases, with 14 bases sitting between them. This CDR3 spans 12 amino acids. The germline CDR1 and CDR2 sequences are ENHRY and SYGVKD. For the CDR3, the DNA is TGTGCCATCATAACACCGGCGGGAGAGCAGTACTTC. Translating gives CAIITPAGEQYF.

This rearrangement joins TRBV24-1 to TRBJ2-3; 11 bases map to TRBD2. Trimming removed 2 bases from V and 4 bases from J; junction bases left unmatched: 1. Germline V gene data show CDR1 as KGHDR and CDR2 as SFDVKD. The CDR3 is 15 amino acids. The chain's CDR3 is CATSDYSGGADTQYF. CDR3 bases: TGTGCCACCAGTGATTATAGCGGGGGGGCAGATACGCAGTATTTT.

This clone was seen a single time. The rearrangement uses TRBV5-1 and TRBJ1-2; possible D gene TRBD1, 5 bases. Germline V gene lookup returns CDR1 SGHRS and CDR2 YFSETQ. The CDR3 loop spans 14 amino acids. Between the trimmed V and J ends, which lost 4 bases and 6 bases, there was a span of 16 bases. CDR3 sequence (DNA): TGCGCCAGCAGCGTACCGGGGGACGGTCATGGCTACACCTTC. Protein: CASSVPGDGHGYTF. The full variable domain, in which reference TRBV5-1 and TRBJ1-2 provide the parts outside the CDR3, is KAGVTQTPRYLIKTRGQQVTLSCSPISGHRSVSWYQQTPGQGLQFLFEYFSETQRNKGNFPGRFSGRQFSNSRSEMNVSTLELGDSALYLCASSVPGDGHGYTFGSGTRLTVV.

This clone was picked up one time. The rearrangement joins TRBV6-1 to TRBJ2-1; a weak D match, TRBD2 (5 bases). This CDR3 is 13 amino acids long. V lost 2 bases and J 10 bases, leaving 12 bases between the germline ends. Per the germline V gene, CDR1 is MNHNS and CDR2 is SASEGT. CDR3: CASSEPLRREQFF. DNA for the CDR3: TGTGCCAGCAGTGAACCCTTGCGGAGGGAGCAGTTCTTC.